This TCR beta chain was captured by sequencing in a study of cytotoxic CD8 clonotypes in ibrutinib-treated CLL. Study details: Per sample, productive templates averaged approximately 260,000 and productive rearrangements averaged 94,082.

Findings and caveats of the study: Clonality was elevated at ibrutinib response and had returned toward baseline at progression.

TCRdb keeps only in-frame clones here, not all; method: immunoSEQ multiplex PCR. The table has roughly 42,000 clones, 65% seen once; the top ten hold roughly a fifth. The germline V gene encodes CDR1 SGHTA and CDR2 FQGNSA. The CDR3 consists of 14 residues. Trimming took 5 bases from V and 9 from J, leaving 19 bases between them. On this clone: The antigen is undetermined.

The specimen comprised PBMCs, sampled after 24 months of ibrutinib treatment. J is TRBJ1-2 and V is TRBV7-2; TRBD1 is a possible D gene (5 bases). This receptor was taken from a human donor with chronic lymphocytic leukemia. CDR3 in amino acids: CASSPTGTSTSYTF. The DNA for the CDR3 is TGTGCCAGCAGCCCCACAGGAACCAGTACCAGCTACACCTTC.